The sequence of this TCR beta chain was determined in a study of blood T cell repertoires in COVID-19. The wider study: Sample material is recorded as cDNA or gDNA derived from T cells, B-cell-depleted T cells, or PBMCs.

Germline values: CDR1 SGHTA, CDR2 FQGNSA. V was pared by 3 bases and J by 2 bases, with 5 bases between. This CDR3 spans 12 amino acids. As originally analysed: The authors estimated nucleated cell counts from reference gene primer amplification. Here immunoSEQ multiplex PCR was the method, and the copy in TCRdb shows in-frame clones only, minus some. That table furnishes V, J and clone size, whereas the DNA furnished D and trimming. The sample contains 50,000 or so clones, 83% of which appear only once. The chain links TRBV7-2 to TRBJ2-7; D remains ambiguous. The origin of this receptor is a man aged 55 to 70 with active COVID-19. The sequencing input was peripheral blood. CDR3 DNA: TGTGCCAGCAGCTTTGCAGCCTACGAGCAGTACTTC. Its protein is CASSFAAYEQYF.